The rows below give T cell receptor beta chains drawn from one sample of a study of T-cell reconstitution after alpha-beta-depleted transplantation in children. TCRdb re-derived calls from the PCR reads in MiXCR, one entry per CDR3 protein. Here the sample spans approximately 500,000 distinct CDR3 sequences, roughly a tenth being singletons. Source: PBMCs, taken before TCRalphabeta/CD19-depleted stem cell transplant. The receptors derive from a child aged 2 to 9 with inherited bone marrow failure, due to receive a stem cell transplant. Each CDR3 is given with its conserved first and last residue. Clone size is not always given. Where it is, it says once, few, many or a class for expanded clones.

size: many; V: TRBV5-1; J: TRBJ2-1; CDR3: CASSFGGGTGNEQFF
size: many; V: TRBV24-1; J: TRBJ2-1; CDR3: CATRGPGLATYNEQFF
size: many; V: TRBV28; J: TRBJ2-1; CDR3: CASSHGLAGEYEQFF
size: many; V: TRBV4-3; J: TRBJ2-6; CDR3: CASSHDRGLGANVLTF
size: NA; V: TRBV5-1; J: TRBJ1-1; CDR3: CASSLGWEMNTEAFF
size: many; V: TRBV6-5; J: TRBJ2-1; CDR3: CASSYPRGRRSEQFF
size: many; V: TRBV29-1; J: TRBJ1-1; CDR3: CSGRQGGGTEAFF
size: many; V: TRBV12-3/TRBV12-4; J: TRBJ2-1; CDR3: CASSPTGPTYNEQFF
size: few; V: TRBV27; J: TRBJ2-7; CDR3: CASSSPTSGMDEQYF
size: many; V: TRBV27; J: TRBJ2-5; CDR3: CASSFATGDETQYF
size: many; V: TRBV29-1; J: TRBJ2-1; CDR3: CSVRTGLNEQFF
size: many; V: TRBV27; J: TRBJ2-2; CDR3: CASSIQSYTGELFF
size: many; V: TRBV5-1; J: TRBJ1-3; CDR3: CASSLSWGLSGNTIYF
size: many; V: TRBV7-2; J: TRBJ1-5; CDR3: CASSPWAGQPQHF
size: NA; V: TRBV10-3; J: TRBJ2-1; CDR3: CAISEGGLVYNEQFF
size: many; V: TRBV27; J: TRBJ1-3; CDR3: CASSNRDLEVTIYF
size: NA; V: TRBV4-3; J: TRBJ2-2; CDR3: CASSQVWDRSSGGELFF
size: many; V: TRBV28; J: TRBJ2-6; CDR3: CASSSGQVFSGANVLTF
size: many; V: TRBV4-3; J: TRBJ2-1; CDR3: CASSQDWGAGDPNGFF
size: many; V: TRBV6-6; J: TRBJ1-2; CDR3: CASSLQEYGYTF
size: many; V: TRBV20-1; J: TRBJ2-7; CDR3: CSAARTGTPYEQYF
size: many; V: TRBV4-3; J: TRBJ2-3; CDR3: CASSQDSPGFSTDTQYF
size: many; V: TRBV12-3/TRBV12-4; J: TRBJ1-3; CDR3: CASNVRQGGNTIYF
size: many; V: TRBV7-9; J: TRBJ2-1; CDR3: CASSSPRSLANEQFF
size: NA; V: TRBV18; J: TRBJ2-2; CDR3: CASSPKGGELFF
size: many; V: TRBV27; J: TRBJ1-5; CDR3: CASSPIGLGPESLNQPQHF
size: NA; V: TRBV5-6; J: TRBJ2-3; CDR3: CASSLTVYELASTDTQYF
size: many; V: TRBV5-1; J: TRBJ2-5; CDR3: CASSLDLLLQETQYF
size: many; V: TRBV6-2/TRBV6-3; J: TRBJ2-3; CDR3: CASSRTDTQYF
size: NA; V: TRBV20-1; J: TRBJ2-1; CDR3: CSAPGRDHLYNEQFF
size: many; V: TRBV29-1; J: TRBJ1-3; CDR3: CSVVGVNTIYF
size: NA; V: TRBV20-1; J: TRBJ2-1; CDR3: CSARDRSGSEGGKQFF
size: many; V: TRBV6-1; J: TRBJ1-2; CDR3: CASTSRLTGTYGYTF
size: many; V: TRBV6-2/TRBV6-3; J: TRBJ1-2; CDR3: CASRSRDTDYGYTF
size: few; V: TRBV7-8; J: TRBJ2-1; CDR3: CASSAEWANEQFF
size: NA; V: TRBV5-4; J: TRBJ2-7; CDR3: CASSLKESGSYEQYF
size: many; V: TRBV7-2; J: TRBJ2-7; CDR3: CASSAQPYEQYF
size: many; V: TRBV3-1; J: TRBJ2-7; CDR3: CASSHHSSYEQYF
size: many; V: TRBV20-1; J: TRBJ2-3; CDR3: CSARDLADGTDTQYF
size: many; V: TRBV9; J: TRBJ2-1; CDR3: CASSDTGTLTHNEQFF
size: many; V: TRBV28; J: TRBJ1-1; CDR3: CASSSRDRGLEAFF
size: many; V: TRBV30; J: TRBJ2-3; CDR3: CAWNRPDTQYF